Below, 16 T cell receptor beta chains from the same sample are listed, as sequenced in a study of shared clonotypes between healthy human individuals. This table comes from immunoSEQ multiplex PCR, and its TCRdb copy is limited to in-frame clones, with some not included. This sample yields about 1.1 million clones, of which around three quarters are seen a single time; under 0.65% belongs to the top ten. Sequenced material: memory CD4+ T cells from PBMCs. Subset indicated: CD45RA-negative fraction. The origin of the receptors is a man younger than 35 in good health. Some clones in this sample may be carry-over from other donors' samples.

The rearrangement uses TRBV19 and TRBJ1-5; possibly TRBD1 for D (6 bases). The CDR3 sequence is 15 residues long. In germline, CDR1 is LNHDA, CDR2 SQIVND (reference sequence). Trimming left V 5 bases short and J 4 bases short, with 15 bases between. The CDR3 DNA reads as TGTGCCAGTAGTGCACAGGGTTTTGGGAATCAGCCCCAGCATTTT. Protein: CASSAQGFGNQPQHF.

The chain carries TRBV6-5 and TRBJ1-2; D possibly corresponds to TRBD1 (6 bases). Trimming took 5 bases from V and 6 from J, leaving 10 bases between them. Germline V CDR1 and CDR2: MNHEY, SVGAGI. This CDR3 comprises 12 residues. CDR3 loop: CASSQQGNGYTF. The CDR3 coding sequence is TGTGCCAGCAGTCAGCAGGGGAATGGCTACACCTTC.

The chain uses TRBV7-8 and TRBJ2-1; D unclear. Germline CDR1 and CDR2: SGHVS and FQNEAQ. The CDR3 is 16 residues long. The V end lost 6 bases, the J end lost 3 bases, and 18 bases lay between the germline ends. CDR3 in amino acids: CASSSGPTVVYNEQFF. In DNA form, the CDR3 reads TGTGCCAGCAGTTCCGGCCCTACAGTGGTCTACAATGAGCAGTTCTTC.

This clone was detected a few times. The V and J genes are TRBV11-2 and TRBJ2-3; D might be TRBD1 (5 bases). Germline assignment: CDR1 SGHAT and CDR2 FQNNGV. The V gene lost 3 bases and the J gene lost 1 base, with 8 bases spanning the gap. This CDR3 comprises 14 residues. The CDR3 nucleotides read TGTGCCAGCAGCTTGACAGTACGCACAGATACGCAGTATTTT. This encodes CASSLTVRTDTQYF.

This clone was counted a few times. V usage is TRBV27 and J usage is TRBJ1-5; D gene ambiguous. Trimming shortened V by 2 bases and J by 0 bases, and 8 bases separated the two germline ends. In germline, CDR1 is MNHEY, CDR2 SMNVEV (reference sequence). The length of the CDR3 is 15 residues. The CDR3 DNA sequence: TGTGCCAGCAGTTTAAGGAGTCATAGCAATCAGCCCCAGCATTTT. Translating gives CASSLRSHSNQPQHF.

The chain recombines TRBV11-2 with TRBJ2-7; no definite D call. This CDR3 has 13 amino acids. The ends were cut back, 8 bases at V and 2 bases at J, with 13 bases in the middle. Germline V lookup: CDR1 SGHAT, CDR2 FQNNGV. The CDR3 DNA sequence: TGTGCCAGCGGCCTTTCTAACCCCTACGAGCAGTACTTC. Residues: CASGLSNPYEQYF.

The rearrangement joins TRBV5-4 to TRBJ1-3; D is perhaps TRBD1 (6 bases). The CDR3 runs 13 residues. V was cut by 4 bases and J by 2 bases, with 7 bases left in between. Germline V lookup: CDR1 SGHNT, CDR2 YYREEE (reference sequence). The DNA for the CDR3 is TGTGCCAGCAGCCACAGGGCTGGAAACACCATATATTTT. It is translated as CASSHRAGNTIYF.

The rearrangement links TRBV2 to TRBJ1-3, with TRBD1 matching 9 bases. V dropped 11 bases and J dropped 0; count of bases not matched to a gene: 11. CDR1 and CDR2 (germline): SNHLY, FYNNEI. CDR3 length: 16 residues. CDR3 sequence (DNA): TGTGCCTCAATGGGACAGGGATTAGGCTCTGGAAACACCATATATTTT. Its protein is CASMGQGLGSGNTIYF.

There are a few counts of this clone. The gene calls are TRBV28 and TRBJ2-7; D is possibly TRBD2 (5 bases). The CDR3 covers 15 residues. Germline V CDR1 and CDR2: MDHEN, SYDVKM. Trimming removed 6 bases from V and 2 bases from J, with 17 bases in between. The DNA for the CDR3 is TGTGCCAGCAGCCAAACCGGGATAACTCCCTACGAGCAGTACTTC. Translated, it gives CASSQTGITPYEQYF.

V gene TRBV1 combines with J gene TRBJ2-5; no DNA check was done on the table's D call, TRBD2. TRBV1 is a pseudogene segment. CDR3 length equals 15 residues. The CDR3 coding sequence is TGCACCAGCAGCCAAGAATCCGGGGTCCAAGAGACCCAGTACTTC. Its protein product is CTSSQESGVQETQYF.

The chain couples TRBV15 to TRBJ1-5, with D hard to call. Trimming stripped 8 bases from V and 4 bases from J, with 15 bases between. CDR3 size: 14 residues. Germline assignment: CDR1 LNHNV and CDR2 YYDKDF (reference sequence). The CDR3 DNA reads TGTGCCACCCGGACGGGGTTACGGAATCAGCCCCAGCATTTT. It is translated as CATRTGLRNQPQHF. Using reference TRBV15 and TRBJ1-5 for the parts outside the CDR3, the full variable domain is DAMVIQNPRYQVTQFGKPVTLSCSQTLNHNVMYWYQQKSSQAPKLLFHYYDKDFNNEADTPDNFQSRRPNTSFCFLDIRSPGLGDTAMYLCATRTGLRNQPQHFGDGTRLSIL.

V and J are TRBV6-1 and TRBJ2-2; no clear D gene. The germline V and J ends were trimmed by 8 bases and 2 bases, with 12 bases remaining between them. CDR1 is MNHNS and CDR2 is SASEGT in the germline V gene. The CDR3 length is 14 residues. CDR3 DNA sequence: TGTGCCAGCCGTATTTCGAGAAACACCGGGGAGCTGTTTTTT. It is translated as CASRISRNTGELFF.

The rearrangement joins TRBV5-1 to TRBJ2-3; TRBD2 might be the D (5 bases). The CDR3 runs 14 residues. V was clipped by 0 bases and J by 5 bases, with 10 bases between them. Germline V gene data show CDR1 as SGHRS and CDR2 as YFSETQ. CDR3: CASSLVASLDTQYF. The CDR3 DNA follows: TGCGCCAGCAGCTTGGTCGCTAGCCTAGATACGCAGTATTTT.

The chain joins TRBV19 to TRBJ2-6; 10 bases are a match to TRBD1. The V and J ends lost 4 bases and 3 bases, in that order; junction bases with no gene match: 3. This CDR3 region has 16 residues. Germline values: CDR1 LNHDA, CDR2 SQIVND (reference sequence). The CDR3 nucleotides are TGTGCCAGTAGTAGACAGGGGGCCGGTGGGGCCAACGTCCTGACTTTC. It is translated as CASSRQGAGGANVLTF.

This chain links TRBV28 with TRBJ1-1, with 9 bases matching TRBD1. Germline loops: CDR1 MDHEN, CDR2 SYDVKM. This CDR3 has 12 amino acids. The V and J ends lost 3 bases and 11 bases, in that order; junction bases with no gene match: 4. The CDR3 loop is CASSFLDRGAFF. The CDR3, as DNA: TGTGCCAGCAGTTTCTTGGACAGGGGCGCTTTCTTT.

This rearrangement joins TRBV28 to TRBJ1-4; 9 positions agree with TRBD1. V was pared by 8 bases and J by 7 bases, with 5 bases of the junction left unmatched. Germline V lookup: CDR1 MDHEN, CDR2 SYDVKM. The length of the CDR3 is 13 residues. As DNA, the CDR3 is TGTGCCAGCGAAGGGACAGGGACTGAAAAACTGTTTTTT. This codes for CASEGTGTEKLFF.